Included here is one TCR beta chain sequence, with context. Clones were sequenced by immunoSEQ multiplex PCR, and TCRdb holds only the in-frame ones, with some missing. The sample lists 700,000 or so clones; 80% to 90% were seen once. The data were obtained in a study of shared T cell receptors in the human thymus. The germline CDR1 and CDR2 sequences are MGHRA and YSYEKL. The trim removed 0 bases at V and 4 bases at J, leaving 8 bases unmatched. The CDR3 consists of 16 residues. This sample also belongs to another study, concerning human thymus T cells. Per that study: Infants, healthy and Finnish, who were having corrective surgery for congenital heart defects served as donors. Thymic samples were excised during corrective heart operations. Related research examined unrelated individuals and reported that their thymic repertoires overlapped highly.

This TCR came from a girl under three years old with a congenital heart defect. The V gene is TRBV4-1, the J gene TRBJ1-2; 7 bases are shared with TRBD1. Input material: thymocytes. The CDR3 region has the DNA TGCGCCAGCAGCCAAGATGGGACAGATTCCTCCTATGGCTACACCTTC. Translated: CASSQDGTDSSYGYTF.